These 24 T cell receptor beta chains were sequenced from one sample in a study of beta chain features in type 1 diabetes. Expressed TCRB transcripts were sequenced, since all the RNA that had been isolated was reverse transcribed. Clones were read by immunoSEQ multiplex PCR, and TCRdb kept only the in-frame ones, dropping some. The sample lists about 410,000 clones; 14% were seen once. The material sequenced was naive CD4+ T cells from blood. All receptors derive from a young man in good health.

This chain joins TRBV7-9 and TRBJ2-5; 13 bases align to TRBD2. V gave up 4 bases and J gave up 6 bases; unmatched junction bases: 2. There are 14 residues in the CDR3. The V gene's germline CDR1 is SEHNR and CDR2 FQNEAQ (reference sequence). CDR3 bases: TGTGCCAGCAGCTCGGGACTAGCGGGAAAGACCCAGTACTTC. Translation: CASSSGLAGKTQYF. Complete variable domain (other parts from reference TRBV7-9 and TRBJ2-5): DTGVSQNPRHKITKRGQNVTFRCDPISEHNRLYWYRQTLGQGPEFLTYFQNEAQLEKSRLLSDRFSAERPKGSFSTLEIQRTEQGDSAMYLCASSSGLAGKTQYFGPGTRLLVL.

V and J are TRBV4-1 and TRBJ2-1; 7 bases map to TRBD1. V was pared by 3 bases and J by 9 bases, with 14 bases of the junction left unmatched. CDR1 MGHRA and CDR2 YSYEKL come from the germline V gene. The CDR3 covers 16 residues. CDR3 DNA: TGCGCCAGCAGCCACATCACAGGGGCAGTTATGGCTGAGCAGTTCTTC. Translated, it gives CASSHITGAVMAEQFF.

This clone has just a few counts. The chain couples TRBV6-1 to TRBJ2-1; 9 bases agree with TRBD2. There are 15 residues in the CDR3. The V gene end was trimmed by 3 bases and the J gene end by 4 bases; junction bases not matched to a gene: 4. From germline, CDR1 is MNHNS and CDR2 SASEGT. The CDR3 DNA sequence: TGTGCCAGCAGTGATTATAGCGGGAGATACAATGAGCAGTTCTTC. Translated, it gives CASSDYSGRYNEQFF.

The J gene is TRBJ2-1, the V gene TRBV5-1, with 9 bases lining up with TRBD2. V lost 1 base to trimming and J lost 5 bases; unmatched junction nucleotides: 1. CDR1 is SGHRS, CDR2 YFSETQ, per germline. This CDR3 region has 14 residues. CDR3 loop: CASSLRLADNEQFF. The CDR3 coding sequence is TGCGCCAGCAGCTTGCGACTAGCGGACAATGAGCAGTTCTTC.

V and J are TRBV23-1 and TRBJ1-2; TRBD1 aligns across 10 bases. TRBV23-1 is assigned to the ORF class and has an uncertain function. There are 15 residues in the CDR3. After removal of 3 bases from V and 4 bases from J, the junction contained 5 bases not matched to a gene. CDR3 loop: CASSHYRTGGYGYTF. The CDR3 DNA sequence: TGCGCCAGCAGTCATTACAGGACAGGGGGCTATGGCTACACCTTC.

This clone was counted ten times or more. The sample holds other DNA sequences that translate to the same CDR3. The rearrangement uses TRBV25-1 and TRBJ2-6; no reliable D call. V lost 4 bases, J lost 2 bases, and 3 bases lay in between. Germline CDR1 reads MGHDK; CDR2 reads SYGVNS. This CDR3 has 13 residues. CDR3 region: CASSVTGANVLTF. DNA of the CDR3: TGTGCCAGCAGTGTAACTGGGGCCAACGTCCTGACTTTC. The whole variable domain, remainder taken from reference TRBV25-1 and TRBJ2-6, is EADIYQTPRYLVIGTGKKITLECSQTMGHDKMYWYQQDPGMELHLIHYSYGVNSTEKGDLSSESTVSRIRTEHFPLTLESARPSHTSQYLCASSVTGANVLTFGAGSRLTVL.

The V gene is TRBV7-2, the J gene TRBJ1-1; no clear D. The CDR3 is made up of 16 amino acids. V gave up 2 bases and J gave up 7 bases, with 20 bases separating them. Germline-derived CDR1 and CDR2 are SGHTA and FQGNSA. CDR3 region: CASSLSANLETGEAFF. In DNA, the CDR3 is TGTGCCAGCAGCTTATCGGCAAATCTTGAGACTGGTGAAGCTTTCTTT.

This chain joins TRBV7-2 and TRBJ1-4, with 7 bases aligning to TRBD1. The CDR3 extends over 14 amino acids. Trimming took 4 bases from V and 5 from J; bases not matched to a gene: 4. CDR1 and CDR2 from the germline V gene are SGHTA and FQGNSA. The CDR3 region is CASSSRTGNEKLFF. The DNA for the CDR3 is TGTGCCAGCAGCTCCCGGACAGGCAATGAAAAACTGTTTTTT.

The V call is TRBV7-7, the J call TRBJ2-5, with 9 positions matching TRBD2. CDR3 size: 16 residues. Germline trimming cut 1 base from V and 5 bases from J; bases unmatched to any gene: 8. Per germline, CDR1 SSHAT and CDR2 FNYEAQ (reference sequence). DNA of the CDR3: TGTGCCAGCAGCTTAGGTCTAGCGGGGTCGGGGGAGACCCAGTACTTC. Its protein product is CASSLGLAGSGETQYF.

This clone came up a few times. This chain uses TRBV29-1 with TRBJ1-5; 10 bases map to TRBD1. CDR3 size: 13 residues. Germline CDR1 is SQVTM and CDR2 is ANQGSEA. The trim removed 4 bases at V and 6 bases at J, leaving 3 bases unmatched. The CDR3, as DNA: TGCAGCGTTGGAGACAGGGGGCGTCAGCCCCAGCATTTT. Its translation: CSVGDRGRQPQHF.

This rearrangement joins TRBV28 to TRBJ2-5, with 14 bases identical to TRBD2. The V gene end was trimmed by 11 bases and the J gene end by 5 bases; junction bases not matched to a gene: 16. The CDR3 consists of 17 residues. Germline-derived CDR1 and CDR2 are MDHEN and SYDVKM. The CDR3 sequence is CAARGLAGVPSRETQYF. The CDR3 DNA is TGTGCCGCCAGGGGACTAGCGGGAGTTCCCTCCAGGGAGACCCAGTACTTC.

This clone was seen only a few times. The J gene is TRBJ1-2, the V gene TRBV4-1, with 9 bases fitting TRBD1. CDR3 length: 17 residues. V dropped 5 bases and J dropped 8; count of bases not matched to a gene: 18. Per the germline V gene, CDR1 is MGHRA and CDR2 is YSYEKL. CDR3 sequence (DNA): TGCGCCAGCAGCGAAGGATGGACAGGGGCGTATGGCAGCGGCTACACCTTC. It specifies CASSEGWTGAYGSGYTF.

The CDR3 sequence: CASSLRGPETQYF. CDR3 bases: TGTGCCAGCAGCTTAAGGGGCCCAGAGACCCAGTACTTC. This chain uses TRBV7-2 with TRBJ2-5, with D possibly being TRBD1 (5 bases). The CDR3 sequence is 13 residues long. V was shortened by 2 bases and J by 4 bases, with 8 bases between the two germline ends. Per the germline V gene, CDR1 is SGHTA and CDR2 is FQGNSA.

A few counts support this clone. The chain uses TRBV11-2 and TRBJ1-1; D not resolved. V lost 0 bases and J lost 4, with 6 bases in between. This CDR3 is 13 amino acids long. Germline CDR1 is SGHAT and CDR2 is FQNNGV. The CDR3 region has the DNA TGTGCCAGCAGCTTAGATTTCCGCACTGAAGCTTTCTTT. Translation: CASSLDFRTEAFF.

This clone was counted a few times. V and J are TRBV20-1 and TRBJ1-1; D uncertain. Germline assignment: CDR1 DFQATT and CDR2 SNEGSKA (reference sequence). CDR3 length: 11 amino acids. V was trimmed by 0 bases and J by 5 bases, leaving 4 bases between them. The CDR3 here is CSARDFTEAFF. CDR3 DNA sequence: TGCAGTGCTAGAGATTTTACTGAAGCTTTCTTT.

The sample holds a few counts of this clone. V and J are TRBV5-1 and TRBJ2-5; D is unclear. This CDR3 spans 13 amino acids. V lost 0 bases, J lost 4 bases, and 7 bases lay in between. CDR1 and CDR2 (germline): SGHRS, YFSETQ. The CDR3 protein is CASSLGLRETQYF. The CDR3, as DNA: TGCGCCAGCAGCTTGGGATTACGAGAGACCCAGTACTTC. Based on the CDR3 plus reference TRBV5-1 and TRBJ2-5, the full variable domain is KAGVTQTPRYLIKTRGQQVTLSCSPISGHRSVSWYQQTPGQGLQFLFEYFSETQRNKGNFPGRFSGRQFSNSRSEMNVSTLELGDSALYLCASSLGLRETQYFGPGTRLLVL.

The genes are TRBV29-1 and TRBJ1-1, with 7 bases identical to TRBD1. This CDR3 is built from 13 residues. The V gene's germline CDR1 is SQVTM and CDR2 ANQGSEA. V trimming: 6 bases; J trimming: 4 bases; junction bases outside the gene matches: 8. The CDR3 DNA follows: TGCAGCGTGTCAGACAGGGCGGGCACTGAAGCTTTCTTT. This encodes CSVSDRAGTEAFF.

This clone was recorded a few times. Within the sample, other DNA sequences also encode this same CDR3. The chain joins TRBV7-2 to TRBJ2-7, with D perhaps TRBD2 (5 bases). The length of the CDR3 is 14 residues. The ends were cut back, 1 base at V and 2 bases at J, with 9 bases in the middle. The germline V gene encodes CDR1 SGHTA and CDR2 FQGNSA. Here the CDR3 reads CASSLGTGPYEQYV. The DNA of the CDR3 is TGTGCCAGCAGCTTAGGGACTGGTCCCTACGAGCAGTACGTC.

DNA of the CDR3: TGTGCCAGCATACGCGCGGCAATAGGACCCCAGCATTTT. Protein: CASIRAAIGPQHF. V is TRBV28 and J is TRBJ1-5; D gene unclear. The CDR3 extends over 13 amino acids. In germline, CDR1 is MDHEN, CDR2 SYDVKM. The V end lost 7 bases, the J end lost 10 bases, and 17 bases lay between the germline ends.

This clone has just a few counts. The sample has other DNA sequences that encode this CDR3 too. V and J are TRBV18 and TRBJ2-5; D gene uncertain. The CDR3 length is 11 residues. CDR1 is KGHSH, CDR2 LQKENI, per germline. Trimming shortened V by 3 bases and J by 4 bases, and 3 bases separated the two germline ends. The CDR3 nucleotides read TGTGCCAGCTCACCGGCAGAGACCCAGTACTTC. It encodes CASSPAETQYF.

This clone was detected a few times. The rearrangement joins TRBV7-9 to TRBJ2-7, with 9 bases lining up with TRBD2. CDR3 length: 13 amino acids. CDR1 and CDR2 (germline): SEHNR, FQNEAQ (reference sequence). Here the CDR3 reads CASSLAAGGEQYV. In DNA, the CDR3 is TGTGCCAGCAGCCTAGCAGCGGGAGGAGAGCAGTACGTC.

This clone was seen only a few times. The rearrangement uses TRBV19 and TRBJ1-2; D is ambiguous. The CDR3 runs to 12 residues. V gave up 7 bases and J gave up 6 bases, with 12 bases separating them. Germline CDR1 and CDR2: LNHDA and SQIVND (reference sequence). Here the CDR3 DNA reads TGTGCCAGTACCAACGCCCTCCATGGCTACACCTTC. Its protein product is CASTNALHGYTF.

J is TRBJ1-6 and V is TRBV9; D unresolved. From germline, CDR1 is SGDLS and CDR2 YYNGEE. Trimming removed 0 bases at V and 7 bases at J, with 8 bases between. The CDR3 loop spans 14 amino acids. The CDR3 here is CASSVGAGNSPLHF. The CDR3 DNA reads TGTGCCAGCAGCGTAGGTGCGGGAAATTCACCCCTCCACTTT.

This clone appeared a few times. Here the CDR3 reads CAWSEGHTDTQYF. CDR3 nucleotide sequence: TGTGCCTGGAGTGAGGGACACACAGATACGCAGTATTTT. The rearrangement links TRBV30 to TRBJ2-3; TRBD1 might be the D (6 bases). Deletions cut 1 base from V and 2 bases from J, with 7 bases between. The length of the CDR3 is 13 residues. The germline V gene has CDR1 GTSNPN and CDR2 SVGIG (reference sequence).